This T cell receptor beta chain was observed in a study of CD8 T cells in ankylosing spondylitis. This clonotype was picked up many times. What it recognizes is unknown. Per germline, CDR1 SEHNR and CDR2 FQNEAQ (reference sequence). The CDR3 spans 15 residues. V shed 2 bases, J shed 8 bases, and the junction held 8 bases outside the gene matches. One entry per CDR3 protein results from TCRdb running MiXCR on the 5' RACE reads. The sample holds over 450,000 distinct CDR3 sequences, roughly 13% seen once. Study results and caveats: The study identified a TCR beta motif of several highly homologous variants that appeared characteristic of ankylosing spondylitis blood. Significantly higher representation of disease-linked clones was reported for matched ankylosing spondylitis synovial fluid. Disease-linked clones bore a CD8+ phenotype and were relatively rare in peripheral blood. Some motif variants had been reported before (in reactive arthritis synovial fluid and blood).

The rearrangement joins TRBV7-9 to TRBJ2-1, with 8 bases matching TRBD2. The specimen was blood, either unsorted or a sorted T cell fraction (not recorded which). The clonotype originates from a male donor with ankylosing spondylitis. CDR3 DNA: TGTGCCAGCAGCTTATCCGGGACTAGGTTCGATGAGCAGTTCTTC. Its translation is CASSLSGTRFDEQFF.